This T cell receptor (beta chain) was found in a study of regulatory T cells in long-lasting Graves disease. Building the TCR beta libraries relied on iRepertoire HTBI primers, and CDR3 regions underwent Arm-PCR. TCRdb reprocessed the multiplex PCR reads via MiXCR and lists one record per CDR3 protein. This table has hundreds of thousands of distinct CDR3 sequences, approximately 15% appearing once. Described time point: newly diagnosed GD, antithyroid drugs for less than 3 months. Making the TCR library involved RNA that had been extracted from PBMCs. This clonotype was observed at least ten times. Its specificity is unknown. Germline CDR1 reads SGHRS; CDR2 reads YFSETQ. The CDR3 has 16 residues. The V and J ends lost 4 bases and 3 bases respectively, with 19 bases between them. Whole-study findings and limits: Newly diagnosed patients had higher TCR diversity than persistent Graves' patients did.

The same data also contributed to another study, on T cells in Graves' hyperthyroidism and ophthalmopathy. Per that paper: Prediction of ophthalmopathy progression came a median approximately 6.5 months pre-onset.

The source is a woman under 40 with Graves disease. Sequenced here: peripheral blood mononuclear cells (PBMCs), sampled at new diagnosis, from a patient treated with antithyroid drugs. The chain has TRBV5-1 and TRBJ1-1; tentatively, D is TRBD1 (5 bases). The CDR3 here is CASSPNVKGDYTEAFF. The CDR3 coding sequence is TGCGCCAGCAGCCCGAATGTGAAAGGGGATTACACTGAAGCTTTCTTT.